A single sample gave rise to the 22 T cell receptor beta chains below, sequenced in a study of T cells in Graves' hyperthyroidism and ophthalmopathy. Researchers amplified the TCR beta CDR3 regions from RNA transcripts. Researchers ran a first-round RT-PCR on the TCR CDR3 using the HTBI primer set. TCRdb ran MiXCR on the multiplex PCR reads and lists one entry per CDR3 protein. The sample has a few hundred thousand distinct CDR3 sequences; about 13% are singletons. Sequencing was carried out using blood. The receptor set was obtained from a young woman with Graves' hyperthyroidism.

The chain is built from TRBV5-1 and TRBJ1-4; D is unclear. The V end lost 0 bases, the J end lost 6 bases, and 21 bases lay between the germline ends. Germline values: CDR1 SGHRS, CDR2 YFSETQ. The CDR3 is made up of 18 amino acids. The CDR3 DNA sequence: TGCGCCAGCAGCTTGGGTTACCCCGGGTGGGGTTCTGATGAAAAACTGTTTTTT. It translates to CASSLGYPGWGSDEKLFF.

This chain joins TRBV20-1 and TRBJ2-7; 10 positions match TRBD1. The V segment lost 0 bases and the J segment 3 bases; nucleotides outside the gene matches: 8. Germline V gives CDR1 DFQATT, CDR2 SNEGSKA (reference sequence). The CDR3 extends over 16 amino acids. The CDR3 loop reads CSARDRGQGSSYEQYF. Here the CDR3 DNA reads TGCAGTGCTAGAGATAGGGGACAGGGGAGTAGCTACGAGCAGTACTTC.

Worth noting for this clonotype: A much larger clone lies one base from this, so it may be a read error. The gene calls are TRBV20-1 and TRBJ1-5; D is unclear. Trimming pared 2 bases from V and 3 bases from J, leaving 14 bases between. The germline gives CDR1 DFQATT, CDR2 SNEGSKA (reference sequence). This CDR3 contains 15 residues. CDR3 bases: TGCAGTGCTAGAACATGGGAGTGGGACAATCAGCCCCAGCATTTT. Translating it yields CSARTWEWDNQPQHF.

This clonotype was counted between two and nine times. V usage is TRBV4-3 and J usage is TRBJ1-5; D remains ambiguous. Germline V gene lookup returns CDR1 LGHNA and CDR2 YSLEER. The CDR3 sequence is 13 residues long. The V gene lost 5 bases and the J gene lost 7 bases, with 12 bases spanning the gap. The chain's CDR3 is CASSARAGQPQHF. CDR3 coding DNA: TGCGCCAGCAGCGCCCGTGCGGGCCAGCCCCAGCATTTT.

This clonotype was detected only a few times. This chain joins TRBV6-1 and TRBJ2-7, with TRBD1 as a possible D gene (6 bases). The CDR3 has 13 amino acids. V lost 7 bases and J lost 2, with 12 bases in between. CDR1 is MNHNS and CDR2 is SASEGT in the germline V gene. The CDR3 sequence is CASTRTAPYEQYF. The CDR3 DNA sequence: TGTGCCAGCACAAGGACAGCCCCCTACGAGCAGTACTTC.

This clonotype showed up many times. The chain has TRBV3-1 and TRBJ2-5, with TRBD2 matching over 7 bases. The V gene end was trimmed by 8 bases and the J gene end by 5 bases; junction bases not matched to a gene: 11. The length of the CDR3 is 14 residues. Per germline, CDR1 LGHDT and CDR2 YNNKEL (reference sequence). DNA for the CDR3: TGTGCCAGCGTATCCCGCGGGAGCTGGGAGACCCAGTACTTC. Encoded protein: CASVSRGSWETQYF.

The table lists this clonotype with many counts. The chain has TRBV20-1 and TRBJ2-1, with 9 bases aligning to TRBD1. Germline V gene sequence: CDR1 DFQATT, CDR2 SNEGSKA (reference sequence). The CDR3 runs 16 residues. V lost 3 bases, J lost 4 bases, and 10 bases stayed unmatched. This CDR3 is CSASYWTGVTYNEQFF. CDR3 sequence (DNA): TGCAGTGCTAGCTATTGGACAGGGGTGACGTACAATGAGCAGTTCTTC.

Ten or more counts support this clonotype. V is TRBV13 and J is TRBJ2-7, with 7 nucleotides matching TRBD2. The CDR3 contains 14 residues. The V and J ends lost 2 bases and 4 bases, in that order; junction bases with no gene match: 5. CDR1 PRHDT and CDR2 FYEKMQ come from the germline V gene (reference sequence). The CDR3 bases are TGTGCCAGCAGCTTAAAAGCGGGGAGATACGAGCAGTACTTC. It is translated as CASSLKAGRYEQYF.

This clonotype was found many times. Here the CDR3 DNA reads TGTGCCAGCAGCTCACTAGCGGGAGGTATATACAATGAGCAGTTCTTC. Translation: CASSSLAGGIYNEQFF. This chain uses TRBV7-9 with TRBJ2-1; TRBD2 matches at 12 bases. This CDR3 is 16 amino acids long. The germline gives CDR1 SEHNR, CDR2 FQNEAQ (reference sequence). V shed 4 bases and J 4 bases; nucleotides not matched to a gene: 5.

The chain combines TRBV20-1 with TRBJ1-1; maybe TRBD1 (6 bases). Germline V gene lookup returns CDR1 DFQATT and CDR2 SNEGSKA (reference sequence). The CDR3 spans 15 residues. Trimming took 0 bases from V and 7 from J, leaving 18 bases between them. CDR3 nucleotides: TGCAGTGCTAGAGAGGGGGGGGGGGGGCTCAGTGAAGCTTTCTTT. Residues: CSAREGGGGLSEAFF.

As to this clonotype: A much larger clone lies a single base off, so this may be a read error. This chain uses TRBV3-1 with TRBJ2-7; 9 bases line up with TRBD1. The germline CDR1 and CDR2 sequences are LGHDT and YNNKEL (reference sequence). The CDR3 has 15 residues. The V and J ends lost 1 base and 5 bases, in that order; junction bases with no gene match: 6. CDR3 DNA: TGTGCCAGCAGCCAAGCCGGGACAGGGCCCCACGAGCAGTACTTC. This codes for CASSQAGTGPHEQYF.

The table lists this clonotype with many counts. This chain connects TRBV12-3 or TRBV12-4 to TRBJ2-4, with D perhaps TRBD2 (6 bases). V lost 7 bases to trimming and J lost 0 bases, with 10 bases between them. The CDR3 is 14 amino acids. CDR3 region: CASTLALAKNIQYF. The CDR3 DNA is TGTGCCAGCACCCTAGCGCTAGCCAAAAACATTCAGTACTTC.

This clonotype was seen at least ten times. The chain recombines TRBV20-1 with TRBJ1-2; D is possibly TRBD1 (5 bases). This CDR3 is built from 16 residues. The germline CDR1 and CDR2 sequences are DFQATT and SNEGSKA (reference sequence). With 4 bases removed from V and 5 bases from J, the gap between germline ends came to 23 bases. CDR3: CSATSQPGPGGYGYTF. The DNA for the CDR3 is TGCAGTGCTACTTCCCAGCCGGGCCCCGGGGGGTATGGCTACACCTTC.

The rearrangement uses TRBV25-1 and TRBJ1-1; 7 positions agree with TRBD1. Trimming removed 1 base from V and 8 bases from J; junction bases left unmatched: 10. This CDR3 spans 15 amino acids. Germline V gene sequence: CDR1 MGHDK, CDR2 SYGVNS. Here the CDR3 DNA reads TGTGCCAGCAGTGAATGGTTGGGACAGCGAAACGAAGCTTTCTTT. It codes for CASSEWLGQRNEAFF.

This clonotype was detected many times. This sequence joins TRBV20-1 and TRBJ1-1, with D perhaps TRBD1 (6 bases). The V end lost 5 bases, the J end lost 0 bases, and 7 bases lay between the germline ends. CDR3 size: 12 residues. Germline CDR1 reads DFQATT; CDR2 reads SNEGSKA (reference sequence). This chain's CDR3 is CSARTVNTEAFF. CDR3 nucleotides: TGCAGTGCTCGGACAGTGAACACTGAAGCTTTCTTT.

This chain joins TRBV5-1 and TRBJ2-1; the D is unclear. Between the trimmed V and J ends, which lost 7 bases and 9 bases, there was a span of 17 bases. CDR1 is SGHRS and CDR2 is YFSETQ in the germline V gene. The CDR3 is made up of 13 amino acids. The chain's CDR3 is CASSYGSKGEQFF. The CDR3 DNA follows: TGCGCCAGCTCTTATGGGTCGAAGGGTGAGCAGTTCTTC.

This clonotype was counted many times. The chain joins TRBV20-1 to TRBJ1-1; D is ambiguous. Germline loops: CDR1 DFQATT, CDR2 SNEGSKA (reference sequence). The V and J ends lost 6 bases and 0 bases respectively, with 14 bases between them. The length of the CDR3 is 14 residues. The CDR3 loop reads CSAPRRWVNTEAFF. The CDR3 coding sequence is TGCAGTGCCCCTCGCAGGTGGGTGAACACTGAAGCTTTCTTT.

Worth noting for this clonotype: This may be a read error: a much more frequent sequence differs by one nucleotide. This chain connects TRBV5-1 to TRBJ2-1, with 7 bases that match TRBD2. V shed 6 bases and J 3 bases; nucleotides not matched to a gene: 6. This CDR3 is 14 amino acids long. Germline-derived CDR1 and CDR2 are SGHRS and YFSETQ. CDR3 nucleotide sequence: TGCGCCAGCAACAGGAGCGGGGACTACAATGAGCAGTTCTTC. Translated, it gives CASNRSGDYNEQFF.

V gene TRBV2 combines with J gene TRBJ1-4; no definite D call. Trimming pared 4 bases from V and 0 bases from J, leaving 15 bases between. CDR3 length equals 17 residues. CDR1 and CDR2 from the germline V gene are SNHLY and FYNNEI. The CDR3 is CASSGPPDAATNEKLFF. CDR3 coding DNA: TGTGCCAGCAGTGGCCCCCCGGACGCTGCAACTAATGAAAAACTGTTTTTT.

The chain carries TRBV2 and TRBJ1-1, with TRBD1 matching over 8 bases. V lost 5 bases and J lost 4; bases outside the gene matches: 6. This CDR3 is built from 14 residues. CDR1 and CDR2 (germline): SNHLY, FYNNEI. CDR3 bases: TGTGCCAGCAGTTACAGGGGGGACGGCACTGAAGCTTTCTTT. Encoded protein: CASSYRGDGTEAFF.

The CDR3 sequence: CASSVRGSGNQPQHF. The CDR3 region has the DNA TGTGCCAGCAGTGTCCGGGGCTCGGGCAATCAGCCCCAGCATTTT. The J gene is TRBJ1-5, the V gene TRBV12-3 or TRBV12-4; TRBD1 might be the D (5 bases). Trimming stripped 5 bases from V and 2 bases from J, with 13 bases between. CDR3 length: 15 amino acids.

In its sample, this clonotype was seen many times. This chain joins TRBV6-1 and TRBJ2-7, with 10 bases identical to TRBD1. This CDR3 is 15 amino acids long. Trimming took 6 bases from V and 5 from J; bases not matched to a gene: 10. Per the germline V gene, CDR1 is MNHNS and CDR2 is SASEGT. The CDR3 nucleotides read TGTGCCAGCAGGGCTCCCGGGACAGGGGTCAACGAGCAGTACTTC. Amino acid sequence: CASRAPGTGVNEQYF.